These 22 T cell receptor beta chains came from one sample sequenced in a study of CD8 T cells in ankylosing spondylitis. Study results and limitations: Typical of ankylosing spondylitis blood, it appeared, was a TCR beta motif of seven to nine highly homologous variants.

MiXCR, run by TCRdb on the 5' RACE reads, gives a single entry per CDR3 protein. The sample gives about 840,000 distinct CDR3 sequences, about 12% of which show up once; roughly 0.51% is in the top ten. These receptors' antigens are unknown. Sequenced: blood, either unsorted or a sorted T cell fraction (not recorded which). The receptors were gathered from a male donor with ankylosing spondylitis.

This clonotype was found a few times. This chain links TRBV7-2 with TRBJ2-2; D may be TRBD1 (5 bases). CDR1 is SGHTA, CDR2 FQGNSA, per germline. This CDR3 is built from 16 residues. V shed 2 bases and J shed 5 bases, with 15 bases lying between them. DNA of the CDR3: TGTGCCAGCAGCTTACGCGGCAGGGCAGTGACCGGGGAGCTGTTTTTT. Translating it yields CASSLRGRAVTGELFF.

The CDR3 DNA sequence: TGTGCCAGCAGCCCCGGACGATTCGCGGGTTCACCCCTCCACTTT. This gives the protein CASSPGRFAGSPLHF. V and J are TRBV7-2 and TRBJ1-6; D remains ambiguous. Germline V CDR1 and CDR2: SGHTA, FQGNSA. The CDR3 is 15 residues long. The ends were cut back, 5 bases at V and 9 bases at J, with 17 bases in the middle.

The DNA of the CDR3 is TGTGCCAGCTCACCCCCGGGGTCCGGAACTGAAGCTTTCTTT. Translation: CASSPPGSGTEAFF. The chain carries TRBV18 and TRBJ1-1; D is uncertain. V was trimmed by 3 bases and J by 5 bases, leaving 13 bases between them. Germline V gene lookup returns CDR1 KGHSH and CDR2 LQKENI. The CDR3 runs to 14 residues.

The rearrangement uses TRBV10-3 and TRBJ1-1; D remains unclear. V was pared by 6 bases and J by 1 base, with 6 bases between. CDR1 and CDR2 (germline): ENHRY, SYGVKD. The CDR3 totals 12 residues. The CDR3 sequence: CAISDWNTEAFF. As DNA, the CDR3 is TGTGCCATCAGCGATTGGAACACTGAAGCTTTCTTT.

The genes are TRBV15 and TRBJ2-7; 8 nucleotides align to TRBD2. CDR1 and CDR2 from the germline V gene are LNHNV and YYDKDF (reference sequence). The CDR3 has 15 amino acids. The V and J ends lost 4 bases and 4 bases, in that order; junction bases with no gene match: 9. CDR3 amino acids: CATSIRTSRLYEQYF. In DNA form, the CDR3 reads TGTGCCACCAGCATTCGGACTAGCAGACTATACGAGCAGTACTTC.

This chain connects TRBV12-3 or TRBV12-4 to TRBJ1-2; D not resolved. V was shortened by 10 bases and J by 3 bases, with 12 bases between the two germline ends. This CDR3 is 12 amino acids long. The CDR3 bases are TGTGCCAACGCCGACGTATACTATGGCTACACCTTC. It yields the protein CANADVYYGYTF.

This clonotype has a handful of counts. This chain uses TRBV28 with TRBJ2-1; maybe TRBD2 (5 bases). CDR1 and CDR2 (germline): MDHEN, SYDVKM. CDR3 length equals 16 residues. V was clipped by 4 bases and J by 5 bases, with 18 bases between them. The CDR3 loop is CASSSPGRGSNNEQFF. In DNA, the CDR3 is TGTGCCAGCAGTTCTCCGGGCCGAGGGTCAAACAATGAGCAGTTCTTC.

The chain uses TRBV20-1 and TRBJ2-1; 10 bases are shared with TRBD2. The CDR3 covers 16 residues. J was trimmed by 1 base and V by 6 bases; bases with no gene match: 9. Germline V gene data show CDR1 as DFQATT and CDR2 as SNEGSKA (reference sequence). The CDR3 loop reads CSAPQRTSGSYNEQFF. CDR3 nucleotides: TGCAGTGCCCCACAGAGGACTAGCGGATCCTACAATGAGCAGTTCTTC.

This clonotype showed up just a few times. This chain uses TRBV29-1 with TRBJ2-1, with D perhaps being TRBD1 or TRBD2 (5 bases each). This CDR3 spans 13 amino acids. Trimming took 7 bases from V and 8 from J, leaving 18 bases between them. Germline V lookup: CDR1 SQVTM, CDR2 ANQGSEA. CDR3 coding DNA: TGCAGCGGGCTAAGGGACCGCGAATATGAGCAGTTCTTC. Residues: CSGLRDREYEQFF.

This clonotype was detected many times. The chain employs TRBV29-1 and TRBJ2-1; a possible D gene is TRBD2 (6 bases). The CDR3 spans 16 residues. Germline loops: CDR1 SQVTM, CDR2 ANQGSEA. Trimming removed 6 bases from V and 1 base from J, with 19 bases in between. The CDR3 nucleotides read TGCAGCGTCCAAGGAGGCGGGGTAGGTTCCTACAATGAGCAGTTCTTC. This translates into CSVQGGGVGSYNEQFF.

This clonotype has a handful of counts. The chain has TRBV3-1 and TRBJ1-5; a possible D gene is TRBD1 (5 bases). CDR1 and CDR2 from the germline V gene are LGHDT and YNNKEL (reference sequence). CDR3 size: 17 residues. The V end lost 0 bases, the J end lost 3 bases, and 15 bases lay between the germline ends. This CDR3 is CASSQDSGPHHNQPQHF. DNA for the CDR3: TGTGCCAGCAGCCAAGATTCGGGGCCCCACCACAATCAGCCCCAGCATTTT.

This clonotype was recorded a few times. V gene TRBV13 combines with J gene TRBJ1-2; unclear D gene. The V and J ends lost 1 base and 4 bases respectively, with 10 bases between them. CDR1 is PRHDT, CDR2 FYEKMQ, per germline (reference sequence). The CDR3 is 14 amino acids. The CDR3 reads CASSLDAGLYGYTF. CDR3 coding DNA: TGTGCCAGCAGCTTAGACGCGGGCCTCTATGGCTACACCTTC.

This clonotype appeared many times. This chain uses TRBV5-1 with TRBJ1-5; D possibly corresponds to TRBD1 (6 bases). Germline V gene lookup returns CDR1 SGHRS and CDR2 YFSETQ. The CDR3 covers 15 residues. The ends were cut back, 0 bases at V and 1 base at J, with 8 bases in the middle. The CDR3 nucleotides read TGCGCCAGCAGCTTGGGGGACATAAGCAATCAGCCCCAGCATTTT. Translated: CASSLGDISNQPQHF.

There are a few counts of this clonotype. One end of the junction varies from germline; a read error may be responsible. The chain carries TRBV20-1 and TRBJ2-1; D uncertain. Germline V gene sequence: CDR1 DFQATT, CDR2 SNEGSKA (reference sequence). This CDR3 is 15 amino acids long. The CDR3 nucleotides are TGCAGTGCTGGAGACCCACGGAGACCCTACAATGAGCAGTTCTTC. It encodes CSAGDPRRPYNEQFF.

In this sample, this clonotype turned up many times. The rearrangement joins TRBV12-3 or TRBV12-4 to TRBJ2-5, with D uncertain. Trimming took 4 bases from V and 1 from J, leaving 7 bases between them. The CDR3 has 13 amino acids. The CDR3 loop reads CASSSLGQETQYF. In DNA form, the CDR3 reads TGTGCCAGCAGTTCCCTCGGCCAAGAGACCCAGTACTTC.

The chain combines TRBV7-6 with TRBJ1-5; weak D call: TRBD1 (5 bases). The CDR3 loop spans 13 amino acids. The germline CDR1 and CDR2 sequences are SGHVS and FNYEAQ. Trimming removed 1 base from V and 7 bases from J, with 8 bases in between. CDR3 protein: CASSLDEGQPQHF. The CDR3 DNA sequence: TGTGCCAGCAGCTTAGATGAGGGGCAGCCCCAGCATTTT. The variable domain in full, with the rest retrieved from reference TRBV7-6 and TRBJ1-5, is GAGVSQSPRYKVTKRGQDVALRCDPISGHVSLYWYRQALGQGPEFLTYFNYEAQQDKSGLPNDRFSAERPEGSISTLTIQRTEQRDSAMYRCASSLDEGQPQHFGDGTRLSIL.

There are a few counts of this clonotype. The chain is built from TRBV20-1 and TRBJ2-2; TRBD2 matches at 7 bases. Per germline, CDR1 DFQATT and CDR2 SNEGSKA (reference sequence). V shed 5 bases, J shed 2 bases, and the junction held 8 bases outside the gene matches. The CDR3 consists of 15 residues. This chain's CDR3 is CSAGPSSGNTGELFF. Here the CDR3 DNA reads TGCAGTGCTGGTCCTTCTAGCGGTAACACCGGGGAGCTGTTTTTT.

This clonotype has a handful of counts. This chain joins TRBV7-2 and TRBJ2-1, with D unclear. The CDR3 is 11 amino acids. Between the trimmed V and J ends, which lost 3 bases and 10 bases, there was a span of 7 bases. CDR1 is SGHTA and CDR2 is FQGNSA in the germline V gene. The CDR3: CASSFLVEQFF. The CDR3 region has the DNA TGTGCCAGCAGCTTCCTAGTAGAGCAGTTCTTC. Filled out from reference TRBV7-2 and TRBJ2-1, the complete variable domain reads GAGVSQSPSNKVTEKGKDVELRCDPISGHTALYWYRQSLGQGLEFLIYFQGNSAPDKSGLPSDRFSAERTGGSVSTLTIQRTQQEDSAVYLCASSFLVEQFFGPGTRLTVL.

The chain uses TRBV24-1 and TRBJ2-2, with D possibly matching TRBD2 (6 bases). V was trimmed by 4 bases and J by 2 bases, leaving 10 bases between them. The CDR3 is made up of 15 amino acids. CDR1 and CDR2 (germline): KGHDR, SFDVKD. The CDR3 region is CATSDLAYNTGELFF. As DNA, the CDR3 is TGTGCCACCAGTGACCTAGCGTATAACACCGGGGAGCTGTTTTTT.

This clonotype was detected many times. This chain joins TRBV29-1 and TRBJ1-2; D uncertain. V gave up 1 base and J gave up 8 bases, with 5 bases separating them. Germline assignment: CDR1 SQVTM and CDR2 ANQGSEA. This CDR3 has 10 amino acids. CDR3 sequence: CSVEVPGYTF. The CDR3 coding sequence is TGCAGCGTTGAAGTTCCCGGCTACACCTTC.

This clonotype was observed a handful of times. V usage is TRBV5-1 and J usage is TRBJ2-6, with D possibly TRBD2 on 5 matching bases. This CDR3 spans 16 amino acids. Germline V gives CDR1 SGHRS, CDR2 YFSETQ. Trimming removed 3 bases from V and 0 bases from J, with 10 bases in between. Here the CDR3 DNA reads TGCGCCAGCAGCTCCGGACTGACCTCTGGGGCCAACGTCCTGACTTTC. It yields the protein CASSSGLTSGANVLTF. Full variable domain (rest looked up from reference TRBV5-1 and TRBJ2-6): KAGVTQTPRYLIKTRGQQVTLSCSPISGHRSVSWYQQTPGQGLQFLFEYFSETQRNKGNFPGRFSGRQFSNSRSEMNVSTLELGDSALYLCASSSGLTSGANVLTFGAGSRLTVL.

J is TRBJ2-2 and V is TRBV20-1, with 8 bases aligning to TRBD2. V was clipped by 2 bases and J by 1 base; unmatched bases: 3. Germline lookup yields CDR1 DFQATT and CDR2 SNEGSKA (reference sequence). The length of the CDR3 is 15 residues. The CDR3 nucleotides are TGCAGTGCTAGACCCACTAGCGGGAACACCGGGGAGCTGTTTTTT. Translated, it gives CSARPTSGNTGELFF.